This T cell receptor beta chain was sequenced during a study of blood T cell repertoires in COVID-19. At the level of the study: The samples span acute and convalescent COVID-19 from the United States, Italy and Spain.

This table comes from immunoSEQ multiplex PCR, and its TCRdb copy is limited to in-frame clones, with some not included. The profile shows 140,000 to 150,000 clones, less than 90% of them singletons. The sample holds a few counts of this clone. V was pared by 5 bases and J by 10 bases, with 11 bases of the junction left unmatched. Germline loops: CDR1 SEHNR, CDR2 FQNEAQ (reference sequence). This CDR3 contains 15 residues. This clonotype was sampled from a man under 40 with COVID-19, enrolled during active disease. The V gene is TRBV7-9, the J gene TRBJ1-3; 10 nucleotides align to TRBD1. The sample consisted of peripheral blood. The CDR3: CASSLRTGGQKTIYF. The CDR3, as DNA: TGTGCCAGCAGCCTCCGGACAGGGGGTCAAAAGACCATATATTTT.